This TCR beta chain was profiled in a study of response to subunit inactivated influenza vaccine. Findings and limits, study-wide: Authors suggested each seasonal flu vaccination may recruit only limited numbers of new T cells.

Germline loops: CDR1 LNHDA, CDR2 SQIVND (reference sequence). CDR3 length equals 14 residues. Trimming left V 3 bases short and J 1 base short, with 9 bases between. One entry per CDR3 protein, called by TCRdb with MiXCR from the RT-PCR reads. The profile shows over 450,000 distinct CDR3 sequences, 13% of them singletons. This clonotype occurred a few times. Its target is unknown. The rearrangement joins TRBV19 to TRBJ1-1; D is undetermined. The source is a middle-aged man who received an inactivated influenza vaccine. The source was PBMCs from blood, collected about 40 days after vaccination. The CDR3 DNA is TGTGCCAGTAGTATGGTTGCCAAGAACACTGAAGCTTTCTTT. Protein: CASSMVAKNTEAFF.